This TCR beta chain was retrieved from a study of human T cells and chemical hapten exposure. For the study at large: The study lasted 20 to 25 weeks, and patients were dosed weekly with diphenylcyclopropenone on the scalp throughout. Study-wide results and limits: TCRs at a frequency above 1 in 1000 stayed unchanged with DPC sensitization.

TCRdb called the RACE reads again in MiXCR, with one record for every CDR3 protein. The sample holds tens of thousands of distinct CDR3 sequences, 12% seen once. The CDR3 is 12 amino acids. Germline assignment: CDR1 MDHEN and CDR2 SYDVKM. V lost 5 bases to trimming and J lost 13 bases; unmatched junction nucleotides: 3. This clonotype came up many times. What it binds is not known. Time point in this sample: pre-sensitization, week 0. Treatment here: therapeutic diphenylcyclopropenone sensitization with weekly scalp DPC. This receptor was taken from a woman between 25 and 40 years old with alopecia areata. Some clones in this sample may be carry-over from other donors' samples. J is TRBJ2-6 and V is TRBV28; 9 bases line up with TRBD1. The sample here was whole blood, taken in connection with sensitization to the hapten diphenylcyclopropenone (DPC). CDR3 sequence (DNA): TGTGCCAGCAGTGGGACAGGGATTGTCCTGACTTTC. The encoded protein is CASSGTGIVLTF.